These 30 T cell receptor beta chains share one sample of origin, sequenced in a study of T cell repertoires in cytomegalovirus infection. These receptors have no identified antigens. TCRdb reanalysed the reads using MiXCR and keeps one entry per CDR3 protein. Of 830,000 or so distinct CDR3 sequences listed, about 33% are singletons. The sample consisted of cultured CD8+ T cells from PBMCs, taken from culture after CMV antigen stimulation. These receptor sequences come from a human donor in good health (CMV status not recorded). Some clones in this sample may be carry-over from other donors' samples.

The CDR3 nucleotides are TGTGCCACCAGCAGAGTCGAAGAGGGGCCAGAGGGGGGGAACACTGAAGCTTTCTTT. Amino acid sequence: CATSRVEEGPEGGNTEAFF. V is TRBV15 and J is TRBJ1-1, with a weak D call TRBD1 (6 bases). V was shortened by 1 base and J by 1 base, with 22 bases between the two germline ends. This CDR3 contains 19 residues. CDR1 LNHNV and CDR2 YYDKDF come from the germline V gene (reference sequence).

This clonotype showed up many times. In DNA form, the CDR3 reads TGCAGTGCGATCCGCCGGGTTCATGGTCGCAATCAGCCCCAGCATTTT. Translating gives CSAIRRVHGRNQPQHF. This chain links TRBV20-1 with TRBJ1-5, with D unresolved. The V end was cut by 6 bases, the J end by 2 bases, with 20 bases between. Germline V CDR1 and CDR2: DFQATT, SNEGSKA (reference sequence). The CDR3 contains 16 residues.

Written as DNA, the CDR3 is TGTGCCAGCCACGAGGGCGGTACCGGGGAGCTGTTTTTT. Residues: CASHEGGTGELFF. This rearrangement joins TRBV12-3 or TRBV12-4 to TRBJ2-2, with D possibly TRBD2 on 5 matching bases. V lost 8 bases, J lost 5 bases, and 12 bases lay in between. The CDR3 is 13 amino acids.

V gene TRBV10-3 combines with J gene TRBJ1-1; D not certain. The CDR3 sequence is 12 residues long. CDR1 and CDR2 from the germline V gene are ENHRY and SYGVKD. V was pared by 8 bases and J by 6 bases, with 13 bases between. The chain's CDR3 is CAIRAGTPEAFF. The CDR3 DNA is TGTGCCATCCGCGCCGGAACCCCTGAAGCTTTCTTT.

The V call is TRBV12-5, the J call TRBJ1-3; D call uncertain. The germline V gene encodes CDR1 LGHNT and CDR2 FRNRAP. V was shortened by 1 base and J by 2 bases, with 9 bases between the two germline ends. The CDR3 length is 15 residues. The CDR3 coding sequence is TGTGCTAGTGGTTTGGACGTTCTTCCTGGAAACACCATATATTTT. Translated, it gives CASGLDVLPGNTIYF.

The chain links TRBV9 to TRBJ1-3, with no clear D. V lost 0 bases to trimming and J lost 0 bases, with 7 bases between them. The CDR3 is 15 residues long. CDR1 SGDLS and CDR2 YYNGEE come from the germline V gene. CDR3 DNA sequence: TGTGCCAGCAGCGTAGGTTCAGGCTCTGGAAACACCATATATTTT. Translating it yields CASSVGSGSGNTIYF.

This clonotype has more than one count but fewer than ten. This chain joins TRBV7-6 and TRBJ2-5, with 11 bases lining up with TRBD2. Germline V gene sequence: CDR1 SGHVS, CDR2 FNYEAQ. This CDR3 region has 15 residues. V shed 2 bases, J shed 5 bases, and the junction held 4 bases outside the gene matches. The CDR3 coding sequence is TGTGCCAGCAGCTTAAGGTCTAGCGGGGGGGAGACCCAGTACTTC. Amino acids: CASSLRSSGGETQYF.

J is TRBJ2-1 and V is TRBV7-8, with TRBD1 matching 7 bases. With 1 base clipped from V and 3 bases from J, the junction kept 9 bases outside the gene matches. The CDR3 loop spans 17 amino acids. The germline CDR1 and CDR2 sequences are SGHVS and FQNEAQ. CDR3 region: CASSLEFIGTVYNEQFF. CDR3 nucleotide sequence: TGTGCCAGCAGCTTAGAGTTCATCGGGACAGTCTACAATGAGCAGTTCTTC.

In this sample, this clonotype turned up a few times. Here the CDR3 reads CASATRDLRAEQFF. The CDR3 DNA reads TGTGCCAGCGCCACACGCGATCTTAGGGCCGAGCAGTTCTTC. The rearrangement uses TRBV25-1 and TRBJ2-1, with no clear D. Per germline, CDR1 MGHDK and CDR2 SYGVNS. V lost 8 bases and J lost 10, with 21 bases in between. CDR3 length equals 14 residues.

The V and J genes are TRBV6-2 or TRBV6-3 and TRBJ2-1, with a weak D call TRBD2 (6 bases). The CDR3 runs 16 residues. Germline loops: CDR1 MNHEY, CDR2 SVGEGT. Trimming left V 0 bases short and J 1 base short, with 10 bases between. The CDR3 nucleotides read TGTGCCAGCAGTTACTCTCCTAGCGCGTCCTACAATGAGCAGTTCTTC. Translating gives CASSYSPSASYNEQFF.

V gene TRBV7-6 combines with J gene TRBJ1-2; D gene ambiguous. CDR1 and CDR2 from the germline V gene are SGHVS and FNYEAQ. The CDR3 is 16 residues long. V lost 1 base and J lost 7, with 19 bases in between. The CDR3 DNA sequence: TGTGCCAGCAGCTTAGGTTCAGCTTCCGCTTCGGGTGGCTACACCTTC. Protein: CASSLGSASASGGYTF. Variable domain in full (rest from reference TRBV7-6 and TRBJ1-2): GAGVSQSPRYKVTKRGQDVALRCDPISGHVSLYWYRQALGQGPEFLTYFNYEAQQDKSGLPNDRFSAERPEGSISTLTIQRTEQRDSAMYRCASSLGSASASGGYTFGSGTRLTVV.

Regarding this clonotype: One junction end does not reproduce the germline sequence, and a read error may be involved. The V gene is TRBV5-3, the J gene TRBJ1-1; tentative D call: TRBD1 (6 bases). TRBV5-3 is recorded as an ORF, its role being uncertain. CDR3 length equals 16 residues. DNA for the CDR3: TGTGCCAGCAGCTGGGTGCATCCCGGACAGCACACTGAAGCTTTCTTT. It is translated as CASSWVHPGQHTEAFF.

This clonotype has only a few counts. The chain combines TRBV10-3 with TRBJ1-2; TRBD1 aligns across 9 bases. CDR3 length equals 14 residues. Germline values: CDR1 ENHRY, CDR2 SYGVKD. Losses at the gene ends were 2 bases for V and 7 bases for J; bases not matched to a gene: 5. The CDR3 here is CAISEGQGSSGYTF. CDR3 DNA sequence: TGTGCCATCAGTGAGGGACAGGGGTCCTCTGGCTACACCTTC.

Here the CDR3 reads CSVEDLQSAYLYGYTF. The CDR3 DNA follows: TGCAGCGTTGAAGATCTACAGAGCGCTTATCTCTATGGCTACACCTTC. The gene calls are TRBV29-1 and TRBJ1-2, with no clear D. Germline-derived CDR1 and CDR2 are SQVTM and ANQGSEA. The V end was cut by 0 bases, the J end by 4 bases, with 18 bases between. The CDR3 runs 16 residues.

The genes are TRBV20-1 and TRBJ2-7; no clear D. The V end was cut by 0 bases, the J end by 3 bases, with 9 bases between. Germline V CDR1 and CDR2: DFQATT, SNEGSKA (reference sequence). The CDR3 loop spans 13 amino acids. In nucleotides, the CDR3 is TGCAGTGCTAGAGATGCGAGCCACTACGAGCAGTACTTC. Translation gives CSARDASHYEQYF.

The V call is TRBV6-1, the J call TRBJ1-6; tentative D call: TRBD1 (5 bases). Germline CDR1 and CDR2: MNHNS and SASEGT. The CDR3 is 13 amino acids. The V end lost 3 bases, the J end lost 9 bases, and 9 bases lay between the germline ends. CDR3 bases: TGTGCCAGCAGTGAGACGGGGCGTTCACCCCTCCACTTT. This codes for CASSETGRSPLHF.

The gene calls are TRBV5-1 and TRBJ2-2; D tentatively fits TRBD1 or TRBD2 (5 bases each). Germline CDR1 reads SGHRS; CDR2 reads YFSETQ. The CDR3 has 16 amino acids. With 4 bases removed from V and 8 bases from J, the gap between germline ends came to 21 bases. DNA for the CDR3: TGCGCCAGCAGCCCAAGCCCGGGGCCCTTGATTGGGGAGCTGTTTTTT. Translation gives CASSPSPGPLIGELFF.

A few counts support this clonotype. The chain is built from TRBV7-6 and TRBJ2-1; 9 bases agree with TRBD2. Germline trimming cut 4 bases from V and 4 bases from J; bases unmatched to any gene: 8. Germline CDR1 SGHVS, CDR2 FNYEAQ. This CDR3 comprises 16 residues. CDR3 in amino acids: CASSSGAGGYYNEQFF. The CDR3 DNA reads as TGTGCCAGCAGCTCAGGTGCGGGGGGGTATTACAATGAGCAGTTCTTC.

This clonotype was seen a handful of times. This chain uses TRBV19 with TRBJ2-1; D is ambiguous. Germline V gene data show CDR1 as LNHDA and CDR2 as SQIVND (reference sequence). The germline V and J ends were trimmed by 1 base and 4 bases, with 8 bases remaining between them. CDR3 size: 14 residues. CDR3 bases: TGTGCCAGTAGTATAGTCGATAGGTACAATGAGCAGTTCTTC. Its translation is CASSIVDRYNEQFF.

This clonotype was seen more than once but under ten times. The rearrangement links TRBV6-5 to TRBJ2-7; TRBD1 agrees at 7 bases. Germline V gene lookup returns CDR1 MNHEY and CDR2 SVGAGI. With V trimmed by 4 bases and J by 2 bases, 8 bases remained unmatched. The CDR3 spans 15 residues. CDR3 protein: CASSSRKGAAYEQYF. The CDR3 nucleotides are TGTGCCAGCAGTTCCCGAAAGGGGGCTGCCTACGAGCAGTACTTC.

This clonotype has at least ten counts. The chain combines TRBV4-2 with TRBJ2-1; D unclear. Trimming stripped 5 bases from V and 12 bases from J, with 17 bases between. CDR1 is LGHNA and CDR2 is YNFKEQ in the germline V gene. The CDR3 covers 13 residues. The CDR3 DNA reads TGTGCCAGCAGCGAGGCTGGTCCTCTCGGGCAGTTCTTC. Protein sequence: CASSEAGPLGQFF.

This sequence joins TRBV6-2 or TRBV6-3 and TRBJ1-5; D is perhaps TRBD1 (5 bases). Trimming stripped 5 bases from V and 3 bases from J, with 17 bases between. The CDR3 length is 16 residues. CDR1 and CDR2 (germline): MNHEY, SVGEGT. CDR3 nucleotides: TGTGCCAGCAGTCGAAGTGGGAAAGGGGACAATCAGCCCCAGCATTTT. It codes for CASSRSGKGDNQPQHF.

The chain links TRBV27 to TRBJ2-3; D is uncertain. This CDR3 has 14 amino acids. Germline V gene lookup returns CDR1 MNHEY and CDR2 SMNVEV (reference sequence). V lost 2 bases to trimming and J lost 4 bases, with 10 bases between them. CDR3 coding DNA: TGTGCCAGCAGTTTAACCCCGGTGGCAGATACGCAGTATTTT. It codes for CASSLTPVADTQYF.

The CDR3 protein is CAISYPGQGNTIYF. As DNA, the CDR3 is TGTGCCATCAGTTATCCGGGACAGGGAAACACCATATATTTT. The chain has TRBV10-3 and TRBJ1-3; 7 bases agree with TRBD1. Germline V gives CDR1 ENHRY, CDR2 SYGVKD. The CDR3 is made up of 14 amino acids. V dropped 5 bases and J dropped 4; count of bases not matched to a gene: 5.

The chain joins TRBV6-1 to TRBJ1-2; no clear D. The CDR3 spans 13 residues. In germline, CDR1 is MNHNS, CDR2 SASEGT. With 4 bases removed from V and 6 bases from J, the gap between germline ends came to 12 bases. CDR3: CASSVWIVDGYTF. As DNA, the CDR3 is TGTGCCAGCAGTGTCTGGATAGTCGATGGCTACACCTTC.

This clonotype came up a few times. CDR3 DNA sequence: TGTGCCAGCAGCTCAGGGAACTACGAGCAGTACTTC. It specifies CASSSGNYEQYF. The chain uses TRBV7-6 and TRBJ2-7; D is possibly TRBD1 (5 bases). This CDR3 is 12 amino acids long. The V and J ends lost 4 bases and 3 bases respectively, with 7 bases between them. Per germline, CDR1 SGHVS and CDR2 FNYEAQ. Variable domain in full (rest from reference TRBV7-6 and TRBJ2-7): GAGVSQSPRYKVTKRGQDVALRCDPISGHVSLYWYRQALGQGPEFLTYFNYEAQQDKSGLPNDRFSAERPEGSISTLTIQRTEQRDSAMYRCASSSGNYEQYFGPGTRLTVT.

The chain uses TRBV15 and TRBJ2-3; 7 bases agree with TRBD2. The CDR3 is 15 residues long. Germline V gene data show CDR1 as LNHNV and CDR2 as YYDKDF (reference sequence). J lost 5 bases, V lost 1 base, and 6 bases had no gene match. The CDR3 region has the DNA TGTGCCACCAGCAGAGCAACGGGGGGTGAAGATACGCAGTATTTT. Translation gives CATSRATGGEDTQYF.

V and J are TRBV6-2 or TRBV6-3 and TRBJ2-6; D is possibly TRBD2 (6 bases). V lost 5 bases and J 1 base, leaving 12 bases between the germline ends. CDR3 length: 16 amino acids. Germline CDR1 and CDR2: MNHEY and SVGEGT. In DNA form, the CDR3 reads TGTGCCAGCAGTCACCCGACTAGGTCTGGGGCCAACGTCCTGACTTTC. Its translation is CASSHPTRSGANVLTF.

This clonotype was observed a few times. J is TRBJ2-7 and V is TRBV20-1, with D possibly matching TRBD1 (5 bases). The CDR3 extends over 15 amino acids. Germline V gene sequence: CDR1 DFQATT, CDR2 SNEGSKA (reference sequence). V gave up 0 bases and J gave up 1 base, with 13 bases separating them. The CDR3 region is CSARDPDKPSYEQYV. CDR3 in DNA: TGCAGTGCTAGAGATCCGGACAAGCCATCCTACGAGCAGTACGTC.

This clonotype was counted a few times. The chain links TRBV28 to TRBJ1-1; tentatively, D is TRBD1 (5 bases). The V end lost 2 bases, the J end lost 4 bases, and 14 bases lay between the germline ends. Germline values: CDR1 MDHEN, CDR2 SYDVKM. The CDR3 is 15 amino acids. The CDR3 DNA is TGTGCCAGCAGTTTAACAACCAGGGCGCTCACTGAAGCTTTCTTT. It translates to CASSLTTRALTEAFF.